The present entry profiles one T cell receptor beta chain with its context. The CDR3 has 14 residues. Losses at the gene ends were 4 bases for V and 9 bases for J; bases not matched to a gene: 6. These data originate in a study of blood T cell repertoires in COVID-19. Study-level information: Sources were T cells, B-cell-depleted T cells, or PBMCs; the material itself was cDNA or gDNA.

Some clones are missing from TCRdb's copy, which holds only in-frame ones; the method was immunoSEQ multiplex PCR. In the table there are 65,000 to 70,000 clones, roughly 85% of which are singletons. This chain joins TRBV23-1 and TRBJ2-1; 10 nucleotides line up with TRBD2. TRBV23-1 is designated an ORF whose function remains uncertain. The sequence was obtained from a woman aged 80 or over with acute or convalescent COVID-19. The sample consisted of peripheral blood. CDR3 amino acids: CASSRNPSGGEQFF. The CDR3 bases are TGCGCCAGCAGTCGCAATCCTAGCGGGGGTGAGCAGTTCTTC.